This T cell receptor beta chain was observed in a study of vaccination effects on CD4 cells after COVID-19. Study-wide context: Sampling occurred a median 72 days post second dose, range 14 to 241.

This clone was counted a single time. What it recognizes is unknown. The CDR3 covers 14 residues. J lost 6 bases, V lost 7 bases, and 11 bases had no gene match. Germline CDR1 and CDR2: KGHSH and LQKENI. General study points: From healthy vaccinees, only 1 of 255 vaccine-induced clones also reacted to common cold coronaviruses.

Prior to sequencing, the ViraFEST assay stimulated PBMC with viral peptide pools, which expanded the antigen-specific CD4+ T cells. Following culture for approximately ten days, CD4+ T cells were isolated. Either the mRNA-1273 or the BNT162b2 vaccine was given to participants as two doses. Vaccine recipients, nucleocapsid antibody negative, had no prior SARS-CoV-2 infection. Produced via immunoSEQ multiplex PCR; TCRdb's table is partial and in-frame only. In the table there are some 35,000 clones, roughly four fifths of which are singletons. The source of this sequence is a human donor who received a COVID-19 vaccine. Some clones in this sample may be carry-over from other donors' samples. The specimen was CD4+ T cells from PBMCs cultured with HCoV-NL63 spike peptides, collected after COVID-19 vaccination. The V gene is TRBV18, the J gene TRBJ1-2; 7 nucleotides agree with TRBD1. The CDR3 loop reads CASCIDRDGDGYTF. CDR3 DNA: TGTGCCAGCTGTATCGACAGGGATGGGGATGGCTACACCTTC.